These T cell receptor beta chains were read from a single sample in a study of PD-L1 blockade in urothelial cancer. Assay: immunoSEQ multiplex PCR; the TCRdb copy retains only in-frame clones and omits some. The sample includes about 36,000 clones, about four fifths of them seen just once. Sequencing was performed on PBMCs, taken around atezolizumab (anti-PD-L1) treatment. The receptors here all came from a man aged 40-50 years with urothelial cancer. The CDR3 runs from the conserved cysteine through the conserved F or W. Fields, in order: J gene, D gene, V gene, clone size, CDR3 DNA, CDR3 protein. D genes are given only for firm matches. Clone size is not always given. Where it is, it says once, few, many or a class for expanded clones.

J: TRBJ2-4; D: TRBD2; V: TRBV10-2; size: NA; DNA: TGCGCCAGCAGTGCAATGGGGGGGAGCCAAAACATTCAGTACTTC; CDR3: CASSAMGGSQNIQYF
J: TRBJ2-1; D: TRBD2; V: TRBV18; size: NA; DNA: TGTGCCAGCTCACCAGGACTAGGCTCCTACAATGAGCAGTTCTTC; CDR3: CASSPGLGSYNEQFF
J: TRBJ1-2; D: NA; V: TRBV6-5; size: once; DNA: TGTGCCAGCACTGGAGCGGCGGGTGGCTACACCTTC; CDR3: CASTGAAGGYTF
J: TRBJ2-1; D: TRBD1; V: TRBV11-1; size: NA; DNA: TGTGCCAGCAGCTTAAGAGGGGGTACAGGGACAGTATCCTACAATGAGCAGTTCTTC; CDR3: CASSLRGGTGTVSYNEQFF
J: TRBJ2-7; D: TRBD2; V: TRBV7-2; size: NA; DNA: TGTGCCAGCAGCCCCGGACTAGCAGGAGCGTGGGAGCAGTACTTC; CDR3: CASSPGLAGAWEQYF
J: TRBJ1-2; D: TRBD1; V: TRBV30; size: NA; DNA: TGTGCCTGGAATGGAGGGGGCGGCTACACCTTC; CDR3: CAWNGGGGYTF
J: TRBJ2-5; D: TRBD1; V: TRBV19; size: NA; DNA: TGTGCCACTGCCCCGGGACAGAACCGGGAGACCCAGTACTTC; CDR3: CATAPGQNRETQYF
J: TRBJ2-5; D: NA; V: TRBV21-1; size: NA; DNA: TGTGCCAGCAGACGTGCTACCGGCAGGGTAACAGAGACCCAGTACTTC; CDR3: CASRRATGRVTETQYF
J: TRBJ1-5; D: TRBD1; V: TRBV6-5; size: NA; DNA: TGTGCCAGCAGCTGGACAGGGGATCAGCCCCAGCATTTT; CDR3: CASSWTGDQPQHF
J: TRBJ1-1; D: NA; V: TRBV28; size: NA; DNA: TGTGCCAGCAGTTTAACCCCAGGGTTTAGGACTGAAGCTTTCTTT; CDR3: CASSLTPGFRTEAFF
J: TRBJ2-7; D: TRBD1; V: TRBV2; size: NA; DNA: TGTGCCAGCAGTTTAGACAGGGGGACCTACGAGCAGTACTTC; CDR3: CASSLDRGTYEQYF
J: TRBJ1-1; D: TRBD1; V: TRBV4-3; size: NA; DNA: TGCGCCAGCAGCCAAGGAGTGGGACAGATGAACACTGAAGCTTTCTTT; CDR3: CASSQGVGQMNTEAFF
J: TRBJ2-6; D: TRBD1; V: TRBV5-1; size: NA; DNA: TGCGCCAGCAGCTTGGGCCTACAGGGGGCCGGGGCCAACGTCCTGACTTTC; CDR3: CASSLGLQGAGANVLTF
J: TRBJ2-7; D: NA; V: TRBV7-8; size: NA; DNA: TGTGCCAGCAGCTTAGCCCCGGGAGCATCCTACGAGCAGTACTTC; CDR3: CASSLAPGASYEQYF
J: TRBJ1-5; D: NA; V: TRBV2; size: NA; DNA: TGTGCCGTTTATAGCCCCAGGGCTGGAACCCAGCATTTT; CDR3: CAVYSPRAGTQHF
J: TRBJ2-6; D: NA; V: TRBV2; size: NA; DNA: TGTGCCAGCACCCTACCGTCTGGGGCCAACGTCCTGACTTTC; CDR3: CASTLPSGANVLTF
J: TRBJ2-2; D: NA; V: TRBV2; size: few; DNA: TGTGCCAGCAGCTACTCGACCGGGGAGCTGTTTTTT; CDR3: CASSYSTGELFF
J: TRBJ2-2; D: NA; V: TRBV7-2; size: NA; DNA: TGTGCCAGCAGCGGGAGGTTGGCTGGGGAGCTGTTTTTT; CDR3: CASSGRLAGELFF
J: TRBJ2-2; D: TRBD1; V: TRBV19; size: NA; DNA: TGTGCCAGTAGTATCCCTCCAGGGGGCCTTACCGGGGAGCTGTTTTTT; CDR3: CASSIPPGGLTGELFF
J: TRBJ2-2; D: NA; V: TRBV9; size: NA; DNA: TGTGCCAGCAGCGTAGAAGGGGTCCCGTCAGGGACCGGGGAGCTGTTTTTT; CDR3: CASSVEGVPSGTGELFF
J: TRBJ1-5; D: NA; V: TRBV6-1; size: NA; DNA: TGTGCCAGCAGTGAAAATACATTTCAGCCCCAGCATTTT; CDR3: CASSENTFQPQHF
J: TRBJ2-3; D: TRBD2; V: TRBV27; size: NA; DNA: TGTGCCAGCGGTCGGACTAGCGGGATCACAGATACGCAGTATTTT; CDR3: CASGRTSGITDTQYF
J: TRBJ2-3; D: NA; V: TRBV6-1; size: NA; DNA: TGTGCCAGCAGTGAAGATAGCCCGGGAGATACGCAGTATTTT; CDR3: CASSEDSPGDTQYF
J: TRBJ1-4; D: TRBD1; V: TRBV2; size: NA; DNA: TGTGCCAGCAATGCCGGGACAGGGAGGGAAAAACTGTTTTTT; CDR3: CASNAGTGREKLFF
J: TRBJ2-5; D: TRBD1; V: TRBV27; size: NA; DNA: TGTGCCAGCAGTTCCGGGACAGCCGTTGAGACCCAGTACTTC; CDR3: CASSSGTAVETQYF
J: TRBJ2-1; D: NA; V: TRBV7-6; size: NA; DNA: TGTGCCAGCAGCTTAGCGGGCGGGATCTCCTACAATGAGCAGTTCTTC; CDR3: CASSLAGGISYNEQFF
J: TRBJ2-6; D: TRBD2; V: TRBV18; size: NA; DNA: TGTGCCAGCTCACCGACCCTAGCGGGAGGGAGCTCTGGGGCCAACGTCCTGACTTTC; CDR3: CASSPTLAGGSSGANVLTF
J: TRBJ2-3; D: NA; V: TRBV11-2; size: once; DNA: TGTGCCAGCACCCGAGAGAGCGGGCGGCCGACAGATACGCAGTATTTT; CDR3: CASTRESGRPTDTQYF
J: TRBJ2-1; D: NA; V: TRBV28; size: NA; DNA: TGTGCCAGCAGTTCAATTCGCGGGACTGCTCAGTATGAGCAGTTCTTC; CDR3: CASSSIRGTAQYEQFF
J: TRBJ2-5; D: NA; V: TRBV7-9; size: NA; DNA: TGTGCCAGCAGGCTCCTTAGGGGGGAGACCCAGTACTTC; CDR3: CASRLLRGETQYF
J: TRBJ2-7; D: NA; V: TRBV6-5; size: NA; DNA: TGTGCCAGCAGTATCGGACAAGGGTACGAGCAGTACTTC; CDR3: CASSIGQGYEQYF
J: TRBJ2-7; D: NA; V: TRBV6-6; size: NA; DNA: TGTGCCAGCAGTCGGAGGGACGAGCAGTACTTC; CDR3: CASSRRDEQYF
J: TRBJ2-5; D: NA; V: TRBV18; size: NA; DNA: TGTGCCAGCTCACCACCGGGCTTCCAAGAGACCCAGTACTTC; CDR3: CASSPPGFQETQYF
J: TRBJ1-1; D: NA; V: TRBV5-1; size: NA; DNA: TGCGCCAGCACCCCGGGACATATGAACACTGAAGCTTTCTTT; CDR3: CASTPGHMNTEAFF
J: TRBJ2-2; D: NA; V: TRBV5-1; size: NA; DNA: TGCGCCAGCAGCTTGGAGCCAATCACTAGGGCTCCGAACACCGGGGAGCTGTTTTTT; CDR3: CASSLEPITRAPNTGELFF
J: TRBJ1-1; D: NA; V: TRBV10-1; size: NA; DNA: TGCGCCAGCAGTGAGTCGGCGGAGTCAGATGAAGCTTTCTTT; CDR3: CASSESAESDEAFF
J: TRBJ2-3; D: TRBD2; V: TRBV11-2; size: NA; DNA: TGTGCCAGCAGCTTAGAACCCGGGACTAGCGGGAGGGTCCCAGATACGCAGTATTTT; CDR3: CASSLEPGTSGRVPDTQYF
J: TRBJ2-7; D: NA; V: TRBV28; size: NA; DNA: TGTGCCAGCAGACCGCAGAGGGTCTTCTACGAGCAGTACTTC; CDR3: CASRPQRVFYEQYF
J: TRBJ2-1; D: TRBD2; V: TRBV4-1; size: NA; DNA: TGCGCCAGCAGCGCAGGGACTAGCGGGAGTGTCTCCTACAATGAGCAGTTCTTC; CDR3: CASSAGTSGSVSYNEQFF
J: TRBJ1-2; D: NA; V: TRBV11-2; size: few; DNA: TGTGCCAGCAGTCCCACCCGGGAGGAGTACACCTTC; CDR3: CASSPTREEYTF
J: TRBJ2-3; D: NA; V: TRBV29-1; size: NA; DNA: TGCAGCGTTGAAGGCAATAGGGGCCCCTTTTTGGGAGATACGCAGTATTTT; CDR3: CSVEGNRGPFLGDTQYF
J: TRBJ1-3; D: TRBD1; V: TRBV4-1; size: NA; DNA: TGCGCCAGCAGCCAAGGAGTGTTTGCGACAGGGACAAGAGGAAACACCATATATTTT; CDR3: CASSQGVFATGTRGNTIYF
J: TRBJ1-2; D: TRBD1; V: TRBV28; size: NA; DNA: TGTGCCAGCAGTTTACAAACAGGGGGTAGATCTGGCTACACCTTC; CDR3: CASSLQTGGRSGYTF
J: TRBJ2-3; D: NA; V: TRBV27; size: NA; DNA: TGTGCCAGCAGTTTAGGCCGGGGGTCAGATACGCAGTATTTT; CDR3: CASSLGRGSDTQYF
J: TRBJ1-2; D: TRBD1; V: TRBV5-5; size: NA; DNA: TGTGCCAGCAGCTTGGCAGGGACAGACTTCTATGGCTACACCTTC; CDR3: CASSLAGTDFYGYTF
J: TRBJ1-1; D: NA; V: TRBV28; size: few; DNA: TGTGCCAGCACCCCTTGGGGGAGAACAGGGAGTAGCACTGAAGCTTTCTTT; CDR3: CASTPWGRTGSSTEAFF
J: TRBJ2-7; D: TRBD2; V: TRBV6-1; size: NA; DNA: TGTGCCAGCAGCTCCGGGACTAGCGGCTCCTACGAGCAGTACTTC; CDR3: CASSSGTSGSYEQYF
J: TRBJ2-7; D: NA; V: TRBV5-5; size: NA; DNA: TGTGCCAGCAGCCGCGGAGATTCCTGGATAGAGCAGTACTTC; CDR3: CASSRGDSWIEQYF
J: TRBJ2-3; D: TRBD2; V: TRBV29-1; size: NA; DNA: TGCAGCGTTGGACGGGAGGCGGATACGCAGTATTTT; CDR3: CSVGREADTQYF
J: TRBJ1-3; D: NA; V: TRBV6-1; size: NA; DNA: TGTGCCAGCAGTGATGGGCACGGAAACACCATATATTTT; CDR3: CASSDGHGNTIYF
J: TRBJ1-2; D: NA; V: TRBV9; size: NA; DNA: TGTGCCAGCAGCGTGGGGGGGGATGGCTACACCTTC; CDR3: CASSVGGDGYTF
J: TRBJ1-3; D: NA; V: TRBV18; size: NA; DNA: TGTGCCAGCTCACCGACGGGGGAGGGAAACACCATATATTTT; CDR3: CASSPTGEGNTIYF